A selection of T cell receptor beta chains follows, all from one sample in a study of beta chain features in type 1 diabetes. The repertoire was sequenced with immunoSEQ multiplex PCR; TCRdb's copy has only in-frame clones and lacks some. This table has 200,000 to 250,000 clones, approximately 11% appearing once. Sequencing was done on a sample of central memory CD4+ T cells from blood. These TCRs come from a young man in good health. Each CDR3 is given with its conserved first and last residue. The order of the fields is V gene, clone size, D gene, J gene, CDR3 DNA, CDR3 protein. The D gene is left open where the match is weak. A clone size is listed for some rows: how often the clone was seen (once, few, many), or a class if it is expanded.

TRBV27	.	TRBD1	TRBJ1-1	TGTGCCAGCAGCCGAAACAGGGGGATGGACACTGAAGCTTTCTTT	CASSRNRGMDTEAFF
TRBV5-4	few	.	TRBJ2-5	TGTGCCAGCAGCTTGGACCTGGGGGCGGGGGAGACCCAGTACTTC	CASSLDLGAGETQYF
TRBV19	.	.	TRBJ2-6	TGTGCCAGTAGTATCAGGGCGCCATCTGGGGCCAACGTCCTGACTTTC	CASSIRAPSGANVLTF
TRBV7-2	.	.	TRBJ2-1	TGTGCCAGCAGCTTTAGCCCGTACTCCTACAATGAGCAGTTCTTC	CASSFSPYSYNEQFF
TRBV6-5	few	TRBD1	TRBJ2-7	TGTGCCAGCAGTAACCACAGGGGAACCTACGAGCAGTACTTC	CASSNHRGTYEQYF
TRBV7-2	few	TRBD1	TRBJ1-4	TGTGCCAGCAGCTTTGAGGACAGGGGGCGCGGAAAACTGTTTTTT	CASSFEDRGRGKLFF
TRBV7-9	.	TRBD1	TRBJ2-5	TGTGCCAGCAGCAAGGGACAGGGGGCGCGGGGAGAGACCCAGTACTTC	CASSKGQGARGETQYF
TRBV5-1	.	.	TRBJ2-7	TGCGCCAGCAATCCAGGGTTCTTCGGCTCCTACGAGCAGTACTTC	CASNPGFFGSYEQYF
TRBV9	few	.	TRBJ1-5	TGTGCCAGCAGCCGAACAGGGCGGGAAGAGCCCCAGCATTTT	CASSRTGREEPQHF
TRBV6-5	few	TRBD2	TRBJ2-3	TGTGCCAGCAGCAAGCGGGAGGGCCGGAAGTTGACGCAGTATTTT	CASSKREGRKLTQYF
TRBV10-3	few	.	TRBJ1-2	TGTGCCATCAGTGATTTCGGGTATGGCTACACCTTC	CAISDFGYGYTF
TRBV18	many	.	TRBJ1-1	TGTGCCAGCTCCCAAGGGGAGGAGACTGAAGCTTTCTTT	CASSQGEETEAFF
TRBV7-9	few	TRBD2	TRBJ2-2	TGTGCCAGCAGCTTAGTTTGGGCTAGCGGGAGCCCCGGGGAGCTGTTTTTT	CASSLVWASGSPGELFF
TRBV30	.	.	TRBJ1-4	TGTGCCTGGAGTATCGCGGGGGCTAGAGAAAAACTGTTTTTT	CAWSIAGAREKLFF
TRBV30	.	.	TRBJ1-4	TGTGCCTGGAGTCGTATCAGGGATGAAAAACTGTTTTTT	CAWSRIRDEKLFF
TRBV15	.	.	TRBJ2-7	TGTGCCACCAGCAGAGATGCCGGGTTCTACGAGCAGTACTTC	CATSRDAGFYEQYF
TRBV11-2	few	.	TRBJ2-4	TGTGCCAGCAGCTTTTTGTCCAAAAACATTCAGTACTTC	CASSFLSKNIQYF
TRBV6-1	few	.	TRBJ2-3	TGTGCCTTACAGCCGGGCCCGGGCACAGATACGCAGTATTTT	CALQPGPGTDTQYF
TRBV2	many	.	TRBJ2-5	TGTGCCAGCCGGGGGGCCGGAGAGACCCAGTACTTC	CASRGAGETQYF
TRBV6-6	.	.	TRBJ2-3	TGTGCCAGCAGCCCCCCTGCGGCAGATACGCAGTATTTT	CASSPPAADTQYF
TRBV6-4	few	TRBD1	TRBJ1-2	TGTGCCAGCAGTGACCCGCCCTCGGACCAGGGGGATGGCTACACCTTC	CASSDPPSDQGDGYTF
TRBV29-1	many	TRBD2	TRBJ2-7	TGCAGCGTTGAAGCCCCTGAGGGAGGGCCGGGCGAGCAGTACTTC	CSVEAPEGGPGEQYF
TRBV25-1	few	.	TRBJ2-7	TGTGCCAGCAGGACAGGATCCGAGCAGTACTTC	CASRTGSEQYF
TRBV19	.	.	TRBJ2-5	TGTGCCAGTAGTATAGGGGGCCCAGGGAGAGAGACCCAGTACTTC	CASSIGGPGRETQYF
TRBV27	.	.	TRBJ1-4	TGTGCCAGCAGGCTCCGGAGAGGGTCAACTAATGAAAAACTGTTTTTT	CASRLRRGSTNEKLFF
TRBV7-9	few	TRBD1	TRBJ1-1	TGTGCCAGCACCTTACCGGGACAGACTATTAACACTGAAGCTTTCTTT	CASTLPGQTINTEAFF
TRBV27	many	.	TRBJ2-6	TGTGCCAGCAGCCCCGGACTGACTTACTCTGGGGCCAACGTCCTGACTTTC	CASSPGLTYSGANVLTF
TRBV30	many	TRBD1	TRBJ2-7	TGTGCCTGGCGGCAGGGGGCTATCTACGAGCAGTACTTC	CAWRQGAIYEQYF
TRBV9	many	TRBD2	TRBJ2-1	TGTGCCAGCAGCGTTACTAGCGGCAGCTACAATGAGCAGTTCTTC	CASSVTSGSYNEQFF
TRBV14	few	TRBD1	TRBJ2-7	TGTGCCAGCAGCCTCGACAGGGGATCGACCTACGAGCAGTACTTC	CASSLDRGSTYEQYF
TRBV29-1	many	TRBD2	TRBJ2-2	TGCAGCGTTGAAGGGCAGGGAGGGGACACCGGGGAGCTGTTTTTT	CSVEGQGGDTGELFF
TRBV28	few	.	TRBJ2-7	TGTGCCAGCAGCCCGGCCGGGACTTCTCTACGGGAGCAGTACTTC	CASSPAGTSLREQYF
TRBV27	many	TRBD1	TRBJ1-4	TGTGCCAGCAGTTCCCGGGACAGGGGGAATGAAAAACTGTTTTTT	CASSSRDRGNEKLFF
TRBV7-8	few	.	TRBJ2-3	TGTGCCAGCAGCTCCCAAACGGGAACGGGGGCAGATACGCAGTATTTT	CASSSQTGTGADTQYF
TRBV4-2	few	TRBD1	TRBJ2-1	TGTGCCAGCAGCCAAGGAAGTGGGGACAGGTGGACATCTAGTTACAATGAGCAGTTCTTC	CASSQGSGDRWTSSYNEQFF
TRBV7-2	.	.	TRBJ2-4	TGTGCCAGCAGCTTAGACCGGGATCAGTACTTC	CASSLDRDQYF
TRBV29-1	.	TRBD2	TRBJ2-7	TGCAGCGCGGCGGGGGGACTAGCGGGAGCGCTGGGCACGACCGAGCAGTACTTC	CSAAGGLAGALGTTEQYF
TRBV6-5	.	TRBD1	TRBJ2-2	TGTGCCAGCAGTAGCGGACAGGGACGCACCGGGGAGCTGTTTTTT	CASSSGQGRTGELFF
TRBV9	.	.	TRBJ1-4	TGTGCCAGCAGCATGGGGGAGGCTAATGAAAAACTGTTTTTT	CASSMGEANEKLFF
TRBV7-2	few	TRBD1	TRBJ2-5	TGTGCCAGCAGCTCAAACAGGGGGAAGGAGACCCAGTACTTC	CASSSNRGKETQYF
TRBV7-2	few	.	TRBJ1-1	TGTGCCAGCAACCTACAGATGAACACTGAAGCTTTCTTT	CASNLQMNTEAFF
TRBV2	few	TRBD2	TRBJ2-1	TGTGCCAGCCAGGCCGGGGGGAGGAATGAGCAGTTCTTC	CASQAGGRNEQFF
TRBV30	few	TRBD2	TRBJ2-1	TGTGCCTGGAGTGGGACGGGAGGGCCCTCTTACAATGAGCAGTTCTTC	CAWSGTGGPSYNEQFF
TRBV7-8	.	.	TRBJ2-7	TGTGCCAGCAGCTCCGGGCCCGGGGGACGTCCCTACGAGCAGTACTTC	CASSSGPGGRPYEQYF
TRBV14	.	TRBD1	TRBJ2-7	TGTGCCAGCAGCCCGTGGGACAGGGGTCGCGTGCGGTACTTC	CASSPWDRGRVRYF
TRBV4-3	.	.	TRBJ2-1	TGCGCCAGCACCGAAAATCAGGGCTCCTACAATGAGCAGTTCTTC	CASTENQGSYNEQFF
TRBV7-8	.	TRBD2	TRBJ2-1	TGTGCCAGCAGCTTAGTCGGGACTAGTGCTGTTGAGCAGTTCTTC	CASSLVGTSAVEQFF
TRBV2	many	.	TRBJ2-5	TGTGCCAGCTGCTTAGGGGCAGAGACCCAGTACTTC	CASCLGAETQYF